The rows below give T cell receptor beta chains drawn from one sample of a study of response to subunit inactivated influenza vaccine. TCRdb re-called the RT-PCR reads with MiXCR, one entry per CDR3 protein. The profile shows more than 450,000 distinct CDR3 sequences, 12% of them singletons. Sequencing was performed on PBMCs from blood, taken on the day of vaccination. These receptors were collected from a man aged 50-60 years who received an inactivated influenza vaccine. The CDR3 runs from the conserved cysteine through the conserved F or W. Each record gives: V gene, CDR3 protein.

v_gene: TRBV6-2/TRBV6-3
CDR3aa: CASSKAGTTDTQYF

v_gene: TRBV29-1
CDR3aa: CSVVGVAKNIQYF

v_gene: TRBV5-4
CDR3aa: CASSFGGLSTDTQYF

v_gene: TRBV6-2/TRBV6-3
CDR3aa: CASSRGLAANTGELFF

v_gene: TRBV12-3/TRBV12-4
CDR3aa: CASSPAGTRLYEQYF

v_gene: TRBV4-3
CDR3aa: CASSSLAGSGVEQYF

v_gene: TRBV4-2
CDR3aa: CASSQETGYFTGANVLTF

v_gene: TRBV15
CDR3aa: CATSSPGQGGEKLFF

v_gene: TRBV6-2/TRBV6-3
CDR3aa: CASAGTAQRPSNQPQHF

v_gene: TRBV7-6
CDR3aa: CASSLVPPGLGSYEQYF

v_gene: TRBV5-1
CDR3aa: CASSLDAPGDTQYF

v_gene: TRBV28
CDR3aa: CASSLLVWGNHQETQYF

v_gene: TRBV7-2
CDR3aa: CASSHGGAAKNIQYF

v_gene: TRBV29-1
CDR3aa: CSVKEGQETQYF

v_gene: TRBV28
CDR3aa: CASSFRGQIEAFF

v_gene: TRBV7-9
CDR3aa: CANRLPGQGFDEQFF

v_gene: TRBV20-1
CDR3aa: CSARGTGGSLNEQFF

v_gene: TRBV5-4
CDR3aa: CASSSRISGSYEQYF

v_gene: TRBV7-9
CDR3aa: CASSLVLAGGFF

v_gene: TRBV3-1
CDR3aa: CASSPTTPANEQYF